This T cell receptor (beta chain) appears in the sequencing data of a study of blood T cells in healthy people across ages. Study-level background: About one barcoded beta molecule per two T cells was the capture yield of template switching.

This clonotype was observed a few times. Its cognate antigen is unknown. CDR1 and CDR2 from the germline V gene are SGHTA and FQGNSA. CDR3 length: 15 amino acids. Total RNA amounts of at least 6 micrograms were extracted per sample. Study-wide points: The long-lived group displayed more naive CD4+ cells, plus higher diversity, than the aged donors did.

Alongside a J-beta primer mix, a sample-barcoded 5' primer served in a second PCR lasting about 6 to 11 cycles. One entry per CDR3 protein results from TCRdb running MiXCR on the 5' RACE reads. The table includes about 1.4 million distinct CDR3 sequences, approximately 59% detected once. V is TRBV7-2 and J is TRBJ2-4, with 7 bases identical to TRBD2. Matching the DNA end better, TRBJ2-7 makes the J call doubtful. Sequenced material: blood. This TCR came from a man in his late teens or twenties in good health. DNA of the CDR3: TGTGCCAGCAGCTTAGAGCGAGCGGGGCCCTTCGAGCAGTACTTC. Residues: CASSLERAGPFEQYF.